This TCR beta chain was sequenced during a study of regulatory T cells in long-lasting Graves disease. iRepertoire HTBI primers and Arm-PCR of CDR3 regions built TCR beta libraries. TCRdb passed the multiplex PCR reads through MiXCR, listing each CDR3 protein once. The sample lists hundreds of thousands of distinct CDR3 sequences, around 15% occurring once. This clonotype was counted ten times or more. The CDR3 has 13 amino acids. Germline CDR1 is ENHRY and CDR2 is SYGVKD. Trimming stripped 8 bases from V and 6 bases from J, with 16 bases between. Specified time point: newly diagnosed GD, antithyroid drugs for less than 3 months. PBMC-extracted RNA yielded the TCR library. The EDTA tubes were filled with roughly 10 milliliters of drawn peripheral blood. These data are also associated with another study on T cells in Graves' hyperthyroidism and ophthalmopathy.

This specimen consisted of peripheral blood mononuclear cells (PBMCs), obtained at new diagnosis, from a patient treated with antithyroid drugs. The chain uses TRBV10-3 and TRBJ1-1; the D gene is possibly TRBD1 (5 bases). This receptor was taken from a woman aged 30 to 39 with Graves disease. The CDR3 spells CAIRPGWLPEAFF. CDR3 DNA sequence: TGTGCCATCCGGCCAGGGTGGTTGCCTGAAGCTTTCTTT.